This TCR beta chain was sequenced in a study of T cells after yellow fever vaccination. In the study overall: Fractions of limited cellularity were prepared by means of SMART-Seq v4 Ultra Low Input. Study-wide points: Repertoires sorted by FACS could include abundant clonotypes that are contaminants from the bulk population.

TCRdb reprocessed the 5' RACE reads via MiXCR and lists one record per CDR3 protein. The sample lists 300,000 to 350,000 distinct CDR3 sequences, roughly 8.6% occurring once. This clonotype appeared once. Antigen specificity is unknown. CDR3 size: 15 residues. The ends were cut back, 4 bases at V and 2 bases at J, with 14 bases in the middle. CDR1 is SGHTS and CDR2 is YDEGEE in the germline V gene. This sequence was found in a man younger than 35 who received the YFV17D yellow fever vaccine. The starting material was PBMCs, obtained roughly 46 days after the first yellow fever vaccination. J is TRBJ2-3 and V is TRBV5-8; unclear D gene. In DNA form, the CDR3 reads TGTGCCAGCAGCCCCAGTCCCCCGGTCACAGATACGCAGTATTTT. Protein product: CASSPSPPVTDTQYF. Full variable domain (rest looked up from reference TRBV5-8 and TRBJ2-3): EAGVTQSPTHLIKTRGQQATLRCSPISGHTSVYWYQQALGLGLQFLLWYDEGEERNRGNFPPRFSGRQFPNYSSELNVNALELEDSALYLCASSPSPPVTDTQYFGPGTRLTVL.